The 30 T cell receptor beta chains listed next were all sequenced from one sample in a study of T cell responses to AZD1222 COVID-19 vaccine. The method was immunoSEQ multiplex PCR; TCRdb's version includes in-frame clones alone and lacks a portion of them. This table has about 170,000 clones, 90% appearing once. The sample here was peripheral blood, taken on day 0 of AZD1222 vaccination. These receptors all come from an adult in good health.

This clone came up a few times. This sequence joins TRBV6-1 and TRBJ1-2; D gene ambiguous. The CDR3 contains 13 residues. Per germline, CDR1 MNHNS and CDR2 SASEGT. V gave up 5 bases and J gave up 2 bases, with 9 bases separating them. CDR3 nucleotide sequence: TGTGCCAGCAGTTTAACGGAGAACTATGGCTACACCTTC. Translation: CASSLTENYGYTF.

V gene TRBV19 combines with J gene TRBJ2-3; 14 nucleotides agree with TRBD2. Germline V lookup: CDR1 LNHDA, CDR2 SQIVND (reference sequence). The CDR3 consists of 17 residues. V trimming: 4 bases; J trimming: 7 bases; junction bases outside the gene matches: 10. CDR3 in DNA: TGTGCCAGTAGTAAAAGGACTAGCGGGGGGTTAACCCATACGCAGTATTTT. Protein product: CASSKRTSGGLTHTQYF.

V usage is TRBV5-4 and J usage is TRBJ2-7, with 9 nucleotides matching TRBD2. Germline V CDR1 and CDR2: SGHNT, YYREEE (reference sequence). This CDR3 contains 16 residues. V lost 6 bases to trimming and J lost 0 bases; unmatched junction nucleotides: 10. The CDR3 bases are TGTGCCAGCACCCTAGGCGGGGGGGCGAGCTCCTACGAGCAGTACTTC. Encoded protein: CASTLGGGASSYEQYF.

There are a few counts of this clone. This chain connects TRBV20-1 to TRBJ1-2, with D possibly being TRBD1 (5 bases). This CDR3 has 10 residues. Germline V gives CDR1 DFQATT, CDR2 SNEGSKA (reference sequence). The V end lost 5 bases, the J end lost 6 bases, and 7 bases lay between the germline ends. The chain's CDR3 is CSAGGDGYTF. As DNA, the CDR3 is TGCAGTGCTGGGGGGGATGGCTACACCTTC.

V usage is TRBV6-4 and J usage is TRBJ1-5; 9 nucleotides align to TRBD1. V trimming: 6 bases; J trimming: 4 bases; junction bases outside the gene matches: 13. CDR1 and CDR2 from the germline V gene are MRHNA and SNTAGT. The CDR3 totals 17 residues. Here the CDR3 DNA reads TGTGCCAGCAGACTTATTCTCCGGGACAGGGTAAATCAGCCCCAGCATTTT. Its translation: CASRLILRDRVNQPQHF.

The chain is built from TRBV19 and TRBJ1-1; D might be TRBD1 (5 bases). With 5 bases removed from V and 1 base from J, the gap between germline ends came to 14 bases. Germline values: CDR1 LNHDA, CDR2 SQIVND (reference sequence). The CDR3 runs 15 residues. CDR3 sequence: CASSYRDRGNTEAFF. The CDR3 DNA reads TGTGCCAGTAGTTACCGGGACCGAGGGAACACTGAAGCTTTCTTT.

The V and J genes are TRBV19 and TRBJ1-1, with D maybe TRBD1 (5 bases). Germline V gene data show CDR1 as LNHDA and CDR2 as SQIVND (reference sequence). The CDR3 sequence is 13 residues long. Trimming shortened V by 3 bases and J by 10 bases, and 15 bases separated the two germline ends. The CDR3 spells CASSISMGRVAFF. CDR3 coding DNA: TGTGCCAGTAGTATTTCTATGGGCAGGGTAGCTTTCTTT.

This chain uses TRBV9 with TRBJ2-3; D assignment may be TRBD1 or TRBD2 (7 bases each). Germline V gives CDR1 SGDLS, CDR2 YYNGEE. This CDR3 contains 16 residues. V shed 0 bases and J shed 3 bases, with 14 bases lying between them. CDR3 DNA sequence: TGTGCCAGCAGCGTAGTCAGGGGGGGGCTGACAGATACGCAGTATTTT. Translated, it gives CASSVVRGGLTDTQYF.

V and J are TRBV28 and TRBJ2-5; no reliable D call. The germline V and J ends were trimmed by 5 bases and 2 bases, with 3 bases remaining between them. Per germline, CDR1 MDHEN and CDR2 SYDVKM. This CDR3 has 11 amino acids. The CDR3 DNA reads as TGTGCCAGCAGTACGCAAGAGACCCAGTACTTC. Encoded protein: CASSTQETQYF.

The chain recombines TRBV3-1 (or the pseudogene TRBV3-2) with TRBJ2-5; D call uncertain. The CDR3 is 14 residues long. Germline V lookup: CDR1 LGHDT, CDR2 YNNKEL (reference sequence). V shed 4 bases and J shed 5 bases, with 14 bases lying between them. The CDR3 DNA sequence: TGTGCCAGCAGCCTTTCCGGGCAAAGGGAGACCCAGTACTTC. It specifies CASSLSGQRETQYF.

Concerning this clone: The junction departs from germline at one end; a sequencing error may be responsible. The chain uses TRBV25-1 and TRBJ1-1; D is unresolved. The V gene's germline CDR1 is MGHDK and CDR2 SYGVNS. This CDR3 comprises 13 residues. CDR3 in DNA: TGTACCAGCAGTTTCGAGGGAATCTCTGAAGCTTTCTTT. The encoded protein is CTSSFEGISEAFF. The whole variable domain, filled in from reference TRBV25-1 and TRBJ1-1, reads EADIYQTPRYLVIGTGKKITLECSQTMGHDKMYWYQQDPGMELHLIHYSYGVNSTEKGDLSSESTVSRIRTEHFPLTLESARPSHTSQYLCTSSFEGISEAFFGQGTRLTVV.

The chain combines TRBV5-1 with TRBJ1-4; TRBD1 might be the D (5 bases). Germline loops: CDR1 SGHRS, CDR2 YFSETQ. Trimming removed 0 bases from V and 8 bases from J, with 11 bases in between. The CDR3 loop spans 14 amino acids. The CDR3 loop reads CASSLGGETEKLFF. The CDR3 DNA reads TGCGCCAGCAGCTTGGGAGGGGAGACCGAAAAACTGTTTTTT. Using reference TRBV5-1 and TRBJ1-4 for the parts outside the CDR3, the full variable domain is KAGVTQTPRYLIKTRGQQVTLSCSPISGHRSVSWYQQTPGQGLQFLFEYFSETQRNKGNFPGRFSGRQFSNSRSEMNVSTLELGDSALYLCASSLGGETEKLFFGSGTQLSVL.

This clone was seen only a few times. The V and J genes are TRBV6-5 and TRBJ2-7, with 8 positions matching TRBD1. The CDR3 extends over 14 amino acids. The V segment lost 2 bases and the J segment 3 bases; nucleotides outside the gene matches: 3. Germline values: CDR1 MNHEY, CDR2 SVGAGI. The CDR3 reads CASSYDRGRYEQYF. The CDR3 nucleotides are TGTGCCAGCAGTTACGACAGGGGACGCTACGAGCAGTACTTC.

The chain uses TRBV9 and TRBJ2-3, with D perhaps TRBD1 or TRBD2 (5 bases each). The germline V and J ends were trimmed by 5 bases and 0 bases, with 10 bases remaining between them. The germline V gene has CDR1 SGDLS and CDR2 YYNGEE. The CDR3 is made up of 14 amino acids. CDR3 protein: CASSGGSSTDTQYF. CDR3 sequence (DNA): TGTGCCAGCAGTGGGGGATCCAGCACAGATACGCAGTATTTT.

The chain links TRBV7-9 to TRBJ1-4; D is uncertain. The germline V gene has CDR1 SEHNR and CDR2 FQNEAQ (reference sequence). V lost 0 bases, J lost 11 bases, and 10 bases lay in between. The CDR3 sequence is 13 residues long. The CDR3 DNA follows: TGTGCCAGCAGCTTAGCGTCGGTAGGGAAACTGTTTTTT. Its translation is CASSLASVGKLFF.

This rearrangement joins TRBV3-1 (or the pseudogene TRBV3-2) to TRBJ2-2; D remains unclear. Germline CDR1 and CDR2: LGHDT and YNNKEL (reference sequence). V was pared by 3 bases and J by 1 base, with 6 bases between. This CDR3 comprises 14 residues. The CDR3 DNA reads TGTGCCAGCAGCCAGGGCCAGAACACCGGGGAGCTGTTTTTT. It is translated as CASSQGQNTGELFF.

Points on this clone: This specimen includes other DNA sequences encoding the same CDR3. The chain recombines TRBV19 with TRBJ2-3; 10 bases agree with TRBD2. The V segment lost 3 bases and the J segment 3 bases; nucleotides outside the gene matches: 3. The germline V gene has CDR1 LNHDA and CDR2 SQIVND (reference sequence). The CDR3 is 15 residues long. The DNA of the CDR3 is TGTGCCAGTAGTATTTTAGCGGGGGGAACAGATACGCAGTATTTT. This gives the protein CASSILAGGTDTQYF.

This clone was seen more than once but under ten times. This chain uses TRBV30 with TRBJ1-5; D is undetermined. The length of the CDR3 is 16 residues. Germline lookup yields CDR1 GTSNPN and CDR2 SVGIG (reference sequence). V lost 0 bases, J lost 1 base, and 13 bases lay in between. The CDR3: CAWSVGALSSNQPQHF. Written as DNA, the CDR3 is TGTGCCTGGAGTGTGGGCGCTCTGAGCAGCAATCAGCCCCAGCATTTT. Supplemented by reference TRBV30 and TRBJ1-5, the full variable domain reads SQTIHQWPATLVQPVGSPLSLECTVEGTSNPNLYWYRQAAGRGLQLLFYSVGIGQISSEVPQNLSASRPQDRQFILSSKKLLLSDSGFYLCAWSVGALSSNQPQHFGDGTRLSIL.

The chain has TRBV6-5 and TRBJ2-7; tentatively, D is TRBD1 (6 bases). CDR3 length: 13 residues. Germline V lookup: CDR1 MNHEY, CDR2 SVGAGI. Between the trimmed V and J ends, which lost 4 bases and 2 bases, there was a span of 9 bases. CDR3 DNA: TGTGCCAGCAGTTCTGACAGGACCTACGAGCAGTACTTC. It is translated as CASSSDRTYEQYF.

The chain employs TRBV30 and TRBJ2-1; D perhaps matches TRBD2 (6 bases). V shed 7 bases and J shed 8 bases, with 15 bases lying between them. CDR1 is GTSNPN, CDR2 SVGIG, per germline (reference sequence). There are 12 residues in the CDR3. This CDR3 reads CASSGGVHEQFF. Written as DNA, the CDR3 is TGTGCCTCCTCCGGAGGGGTCCATGAGCAGTTCTTC.

This chain links TRBV13 with TRBJ1-2; 8 bases line up with TRBD1. Germline CDR1 is PRHDT and CDR2 is FYEKMQ (reference sequence). The CDR3 is made up of 17 amino acids. Germline trimming cut 5 bases from V and 6 bases from J; bases unmatched to any gene: 17. The CDR3 sequence is CASSPSFRQGARHGYTF. In nucleotides, the CDR3 is TGTGCCAGCAGCCCGTCCTTTAGGCAGGGGGCGCGTCATGGCTACACCTTC. Combining the CDR3 with reference TRBV13 and TRBJ1-2 gives the whole variable domain AAGVIQSPRHLIKEKRETATLKCYPIPRHDTVYWYQQGPGQDPQFLISFYEKMQSDKGSIPDRFSAQQFSDYHSELNMSSLELGDSALYFCASSPSFRQGARHGYTFGSGTRLTVV.

The chain has TRBV7-2 and TRBJ1-2; the D is unclear. The CDR3 runs 13 residues. The V gene's germline CDR1 is SGHTA and CDR2 FQGNSA. Deletions cut 5 bases from V and 6 bases from J, with 13 bases between. The chain's CDR3 is CASSTYGPDGYTF. CDR3 DNA: TGTGCCAGCAGCACTTATGGACCCGATGGCTACACCTTC.

J is TRBJ2-3 and V is TRBV30; TRBD2 agrees at 11 bases. The CDR3 spans 16 residues. With V trimmed by 0 bases and J by 2 bases, 4 bases remained unmatched. Germline V gene lookup returns CDR1 GTSNPN and CDR2 SVGIG (reference sequence). The CDR3 nucleotides are TGTGCCTGGAGTGTAACTAGCGGGGGAAACACAGATACGCAGTATTTT. Encoded protein: CAWSVTSGGNTDTQYF.

The chain uses TRBV5-6 and TRBJ2-3; TRBD1 aligns across 7 bases. Germline values: CDR1 SGHDT, CDR2 YYEEEE. J lost 5 bases, V lost 2 bases, and 11 bases had no gene match. This CDR3 contains 16 residues. The CDR3 region has the DNA TGTGCCAGCAGCTTCAAAGGGGGCTCGTTAGGAGATACGCAGTATTTT. Amino acid sequence: CASSFKGGSLGDTQYF.

This chain links TRBV5-1 with TRBJ1-1; TRBD1 matches at 7 bases. Germline CDR1 reads SGHRS; CDR2 reads YFSETQ. This CDR3 is built from 15 residues. J was trimmed by 1 base and V by 2 bases; bases with no gene match: 5. The CDR3 DNA follows: TGCGCCAGCAGCTTTAACGACAGGGAGAACACTGAAGCTTTCTTT. It specifies CASSFNDRENTEAFF.

This clone was detected only once. The CDR3 sequence: CASSPQGTYGYTF. CDR3 sequence (DNA): TGTGCCAGCAGTCCTCAGGGAACCTATGGCTACACCTTC. The chain employs TRBV7-9 and TRBJ1-2, with D perhaps matching TRBD1 (5 bases). This CDR3 has 13 residues. Germline-derived CDR1 and CDR2 are SEHNR and FQNEAQ (reference sequence). Trimming took off 6 bases at V and 4 bases at J, with 12 bases between the two ends.

The chain couples TRBV28 to TRBJ1-2, with 8 bases identical to TRBD1. The germline CDR1 and CDR2 sequences are MDHEN and SYDVKM. This CDR3 is 13 amino acids long. J gave up 8 bases and V 5 bases, and 7 bases lay outside the gene matches. The chain's CDR3 is CASSLDRGRGYTF. The CDR3 DNA reads TGTGCCAGCAGTCTTGACAGGGGAAGGGGCTACACCTTC.

V usage is TRBV7-2 and J usage is TRBJ1-2; D is ambiguous. V gave up 1 base and J gave up 8 bases, with 23 bases separating them. The CDR3 runs to 17 residues. CDR1 is SGHTA, CDR2 FQGNSA, per germline. CDR3: CASSLEHPRPGGSGYTF. The CDR3 region has the DNA TGTGCCAGCAGCTTAGAGCATCCTCGACCCGGAGGGTCCGGCTACACCTTC.

V usage is TRBV19 and J usage is TRBJ2-1, with 7 nucleotides matching TRBD1. CDR3 size: 13 residues. V was clipped by 2 bases and J by 8 bases; unmatched bases: 3. Germline V CDR1 and CDR2: LNHDA, SQIVND (reference sequence). This chain's CDR3 is CASSIRQGYEQFF. The DNA of the CDR3 is TGTGCCAGTAGTATAAGACAGGGCTATGAGCAGTTCTTC.

This chain connects TRBV6-5 to TRBJ1-4; unclear D gene. V lost 6 bases to trimming and J lost 0 bases, with 8 bases between them. CDR1 is MNHEY, CDR2 SVGAGI, per germline. The CDR3 covers 14 residues. The CDR3 DNA sequence: TGTGCCAGCAGGATCACTGCAACTAATGAAAAACTGTTTTTT. It yields the protein CASRITATNEKLFF.